A single sample is the source of the 20 T cell receptor beta chains below, sequenced in a study of cytomegalovirus exposure and HLA in healthy donors. The method was immunoSEQ multiplex PCR; TCRdb's version includes in-frame clones alone and lacks a portion of them. The sample includes roughly 130,000 clones, 89% of them seen just once. Sequences were obtained from PBMCs. The source of these receptors is a woman younger than 35 in good health and CMV-seropositive.

This clone showed up just a few times. The rearrangement links TRBV29-1 to TRBJ1-1; D perhaps matches TRBD1 (5 bases). Trimming left V 7 bases short and J 5 bases short, with 11 bases between. Per the germline V gene, CDR1 is SQVTM and CDR2 is ANQGSEA. This CDR3 has 11 amino acids. CDR3 DNA sequence: TGCAGCGCAAGGGGAGGTACTGAAGCTTTCTTT. Translation gives CSARGGTEAFF. Looking up the rest from reference TRBV29-1 and TRBJ1-1 gives the full variable domain: SAVISQKPSRDICQRGTSLTIQCQVDSQVTMMFWYRQQPGQSLTLIATANQGSEATYESGFVIDKFPISRPNLTFSTLTVSNMSPEDSSIYLCSARGGTEAFFGQGTRLTVV.

This clone was counted once. This chain uses TRBV11-2 with TRBJ1-4; possibly TRBD1 for D (5 bases). Trimming cost V 6 bases and J 0 bases, with 17 bases left between them. The CDR3 covers 17 residues. CDR1 is SGHAT and CDR2 is FQNNGV in the germline V gene. The CDR3 DNA reads TGTGCCAGCAGTCCAAGGGGTTCACAGGCAACTAATGAAAAACTGTTTTTT. As protein: CASSPRGSQATNEKLFF.

The chain joins TRBV13 to TRBJ1-6; 8 nucleotides match TRBD1. From germline, CDR1 is PRHDT and CDR2 FYEKMQ (reference sequence). The CDR3 totals 14 residues. V trimming: 5 bases; J trimming: 8 bases; junction bases outside the gene matches: 5. CDR3 bases: TGTGCCAGCAGCCAAGCGACAGGGGATTCACCCCTCCACTTT. Protein: CASSQATGDSPLHF.

As concerns this clone: The same CDR3 also results from other DNA sequences found in this sample. The rearrangement uses TRBV7-6 and TRBJ1-6; D not certain. In germline, CDR1 is SGHVS, CDR2 FNYEAQ. The V end was cut by 1 base, the J end by 0 bases, with 4 bases between. The CDR3 is 15 residues long. The CDR3 bases are TGTGCCAGCAGCTTAGACAGCTCCTATAATTCACCCCTCCACTTT. Protein sequence: CASSLDSSYNSPLHF. Looking up the rest from reference TRBV7-6 and TRBJ1-6 gives the full variable domain: GAGVSQSPRYKVTKRGQDVALRCDPISGHVSLYWYRQALGQGPEFLTYFNYEAQQDKSGLPNDRFSAERPEGSISTLTIQRTEQRDSAMYRCASSLDSSYNSPLHFGNGTRLTVT.

J is TRBJ2-7 and V is TRBV7-2, with a weak D call TRBD1 (6 bases). The CDR3 has 13 residues. Trimming pared 6 bases from V and 7 bases from J, leaving 16 bases between. Looked up from germline, CDR1 is SGHTA and CDR2 is FQGNSA. DNA for the CDR3: TGTGCCAGCAGTCCACAGGGATTTGGAGAGCAGTACTTC. It encodes CASSPQGFGEQYF.

The chain uses TRBV19 and TRBJ1-5; D not certain. The CDR3 runs 15 residues. Trimming took 5 bases from V and 5 from J, leaving 16 bases between them. Germline loops: CDR1 LNHDA, CDR2 SQIVND (reference sequence). In nucleotides, the CDR3 is TGTGCCAGTAGTCAGTACGAGGGTGGCTATCAGCCCCAGCATTTT. Its protein product is CASSQYEGGYQPQHF.

V is TRBV13 and J is TRBJ1-2; TRBD1 is a possible D gene (5 bases). CDR3 length: 14 amino acids. Germline V gene lookup returns CDR1 PRHDT and CDR2 FYEKMQ (reference sequence). V lost 5 bases and J 7 bases, leaving 17 bases between the germline ends. CDR3 sequence: CASSLLLGQGGYTF. CDR3 nucleotides: TGTGCCAGCAGCCTACTACTCGGACAAGGTGGCTACACCTTC.

The chain joins TRBV9 to TRBJ2-1, with TRBD2 identical over 10 bases. Germline CDR1 SGDLS, CDR2 YYNGEE. The CDR3 loop spans 14 amino acids. The junction had 5 bases not matched to a gene; V was cut back by 1 base and J by 10 bases. CDR3 protein: CASSVSGGAREQFF. In DNA, the CDR3 is TGTGCCAGCAGCGTAAGCGGGGGGGCCAGGGAGCAGTTCTTC.

V and J are TRBV27 and TRBJ2-2, with 12 nucleotides matching TRBD2. Germline CDR1 is MNHEY and CDR2 is SMNVEV (reference sequence). After removal of 0 bases from V and 8 bases from J, the junction contained 7 bases not matched to a gene. The CDR3 covers 17 residues. The CDR3 region is CASSLSLGLAGTGELFF. The CDR3, as DNA: TGTGCCAGCAGTTTATCGCTCGGACTAGCGGGGACTGGGGAGCTGTTTTTT.

The V and J genes are TRBV19 and TRBJ2-7; a weak D match, TRBD1 (6 bases). The germline gives CDR1 LNHDA, CDR2 SQIVND (reference sequence). Trimming took off 6 bases at V and 2 bases at J, with 14 bases between the two ends. This CDR3 is built from 14 residues. CDR3 protein: CASSPWGQAYEQYF. As DNA, the CDR3 is TGTGCCAGTAGCCCTTGGGGGCAGGCCTACGAGCAGTACTTC.

The CDR3 DNA reads as TGTGCCAGCAGTGCCGAGTTTTCGAACACTGAAGCTTTCTTT. This translates into CASSAEFSNTEAFF. V gene TRBV6-5 combines with J gene TRBJ1-1; D call uncertain. The CDR3 has 14 amino acids. Trimming shortened V by 5 bases and J by 1 base, and 11 bases separated the two germline ends. Germline V gene data show CDR1 as MNHEY and CDR2 as SVGAGI.

The chain is built from TRBV21-1 and TRBJ2-3; the D call TRBD1 from the table was never checked on the DNA. TRBV21-1 constitutes a pseudogene. The CDR3 length is 14 residues. As DNA, the CDR3 is TGTGCCAGCATCAATAAGGGGGGCACAGATACGCAGTATTTT. It yields the protein CASINKGGTDTQYF.

A few counts support this clone. V and J are TRBV9 and TRBJ2-2; TRBD2 matches at 8 bases. The CDR3 has 15 amino acids. V shed 1 base, J shed 8 bases, and the junction held 7 bases outside the gene matches. In germline, CDR1 is SGDLS, CDR2 YYNGEE. The CDR3 coding sequence is TGTGCCAGCAGCGTAAGCGGGGGCCTCTCGGGGGAGCTGTTTTTT. Translation: CASSVSGGLSGELFF.

The gene calls are TRBV4-1 and TRBJ2-3; 12 positions agree with TRBD2. This CDR3 spans 16 amino acids. Germline CDR1 and CDR2: MGHRA and YSYEKL. Unmatched junction bases numbered 4, after V lost 2 bases and J lost 4 bases. The CDR3 nucleotides are TGCGCCAGCAGCCAACTTTCTAGCGGGGGGGCAGATACGCAGTATTTT. It is translated as CASSQLSSGGADTQYF.

This chain connects TRBV10-3 to TRBJ1-4; 9 nucleotides line up with TRBD1. Germline CDR1 and CDR2: ENHRY and SYGVKD. This CDR3 is 15 amino acids long. The junction had 7 bases not matched to a gene; V was cut back by 5 bases and J by 6 bases. The CDR3 protein is CAISLTGQGDEKLFF. The CDR3 DNA reads TGTGCCATCAGTCTCACGGGACAGGGTGATGAAAAACTGTTTTTT.

The rearrangement uses TRBV7-6 and TRBJ2-7, with D perhaps TRBD2 (5 bases). V lost 5 bases to trimming and J lost 5 bases, with 16 bases between them. The CDR3 contains 14 residues. Germline V lookup: CDR1 SGHVS, CDR2 FNYEAQ. The CDR3 DNA sequence: TGTGCCAGCAGCCATCGGGAAGCAGAAGACGAGCAGTACTTC. It yields the protein CASSHREAEDEQYF. Combining the CDR3 with reference TRBV7-6 and TRBJ2-7 gives the whole variable domain GAGVSQSPRYKVTKRGQDVALRCDPISGHVSLYWYRQALGQGPEFLTYFNYEAQQDKSGLPNDRFSAERPEGSISTLTIQRTEQRDSAMYRCASSHREAEDEQYFGPGTRLTVT.

The chain employs TRBV10-3 and TRBJ1-1; a possible D gene is TRBD1 (5 bases). V lost 8 bases and J lost 13, with 17 bases in between. The CDR3 has 11 amino acids. The germline CDR1 and CDR2 sequences are ENHRY and SYGVKD. CDR3 loop: CAIARDSALFF. CDR3 DNA sequence: TGTGCCATCGCGAGGGACTCAGCACTTTTCTTT.

The chain couples TRBV7-9 to TRBJ2-5, with 7 positions matching TRBD2. Germline CDR1 reads SEHNR; CDR2 reads FQNEAQ (reference sequence). Losses at the gene ends were 6 bases for V and 4 bases for J; bases not matched to a gene: 8. This CDR3 comprises 14 residues. CDR3 in amino acids: CASSQIGEGETQYF. In DNA, the CDR3 is TGTGCCAGCAGTCAAATTGGGGAGGGAGAGACCCAGTACTTC.

The rearrangement links TRBV4-1 to TRBJ2-5; 10 bases line up with TRBD2. Per germline, CDR1 MGHRA and CDR2 YSYEKL. The CDR3 is made up of 17 amino acids. The trim removed 4 bases at V and 5 bases at J, leaving 13 bases unmatched. The CDR3 spells CASSPLERGGHSETQYF. CDR3 coding DNA: TGCGCCAGCAGCCCCCTTGAGCGGGGGGGCCATTCGGAGACCCAGTACTTC.

The gene calls are TRBV6-6 and TRBJ2-7; perhaps TRBD2 as D (6 bases). The germline V and J ends were trimmed by 7 bases and 7 bases, with 14 bases remaining between them. The germline CDR1 and CDR2 sequences are MNHNY and SVGAGI (reference sequence). The length of the CDR3 is 12 residues. The CDR3 is CASTPGVGEQYF. The CDR3 coding sequence is TGTGCCAGCACCCCGGGGGTAGGTGAGCAGTACTTC.